The 16 T cell receptor beta chains below all came from one sample that was sequenced in a study of cytomegalovirus exposure and HLA in healthy donors. PCR amplification relied on 60 Vbeta primers (plus 13 Jbeta primers). Clones were read by immunoSEQ multiplex PCR, and TCRdb kept only the in-frame ones, dropping some. The repertoire consists of approximately 100,000 clones, with roughly 70% occurring once and the leading ten covering around 4.8%. The sequencing input was PBMCs. Every receptor here comes from a woman aged 18-30 years in good health and CMV-seropositive.

By sample fraction, this clone is medium-sized (0.01 to 0.1%). The chain combines TRBV4-2 with TRBJ2-3, with TRBD2 matching over 11 bases. Trimming at V came to 0 bases and at J to 4 bases, leaving 3 bases not matched to a gene. Per the germline V gene, CDR1 is LGHNA and CDR2 is YNFKEQ. This CDR3 is 16 amino acids long. The chain's CDR3 is CASSQELAGGADTQYF. CDR3 nucleotides: TGTGCCAGCAGCCAAGAGCTAGCGGGAGGTGCAGATACGCAGTATTTT.

J is TRBJ2-7 and V is TRBV7-2, with 7 bases lining up with TRBD1. CDR3 size: 17 residues. From germline, CDR1 is SGHTA and CDR2 FQGNSA. With V trimmed by 5 bases and J by 3 bases, 16 bases remained unmatched. In nucleotides, the CDR3 is TGTGCCAGCAGCGTTAAGGGGGCGCCCAGCGTTGACTACGAGCAGTACTTC. Translating it yields CASSVKGAPSVDYEQYF.

This clone was seen once. The rearrangement uses TRBV5-6 and TRBJ2-1, with 7 bases matching TRBD2. V shed 3 bases, J shed 6 bases, and the junction held 3 bases outside the gene matches. CDR3 length equals 13 residues. Per germline, CDR1 SGHDT and CDR2 YYEEEE. Written as DNA, the CDR3 is TGTGCCAGCAGCTCCTGGACTAGCAATGAGCAGTTCTTC. Protein sequence: CASSSWTSNEQFF.

The rearrangement joins TRBV28 to TRBJ2-4; a possible D gene is TRBD1 (5 bases). Germline V gene lookup returns CDR1 MDHEN and CDR2 SYDVKM. V was cut by 4 bases and J by 0 bases, with 13 bases left in between. The length of the CDR3 is 16 residues. CDR3 coding DNA: TGTGCCAGCAGTTCCACCCGGACACTAGCCAAAAACATTCAGTACTTC. Protein: CASSSTRTLAKNIQYF.

The rearrangement joins TRBV18 to TRBJ1-1, with D possibly being TRBD1 (5 bases). Trimming took 0 bases from V and 1 from J, leaving 6 bases between them. CDR3 size: 14 residues. From germline, CDR1 is KGHSH and CDR2 LQKENI. CDR3 DNA: TGTGCCAGCTCACCACCGGGGGGGAACACTGAAGCTTTCTTT. As protein: CASSPPGGNTEAFF.

This chain links TRBV7-2 with TRBJ2-5, with 12 positions matching TRBD2. CDR1 and CDR2 (germline): SGHTA, FQGNSA. The CDR3 runs 15 residues. The trim removed 5 bases at V and 4 bases at J, leaving 5 bases unmatched. The CDR3: CASSVRLAGVETQYF. The CDR3 coding sequence is TGTGCCAGCAGCGTCCGACTAGCGGGAGTAGAGACCCAGTACTTC.

The chain couples TRBV7-2 to TRBJ2-7; D possibly corresponds to TRBD1 (6 bases). Germline loops: CDR1 SGHTA, CDR2 FQGNSA. This CDR3 spans 14 amino acids. The germline V and J ends were trimmed by 2 bases and 2 bases, with 10 bases remaining between them. As DNA, the CDR3 is TGTGCCAGCAGCTTATTACAGGGAACCTACGAGCAGTACTTC. This encodes CASSLLQGTYEQYF.

This clone was detected only once. The chain has TRBV5-1 and TRBJ2-1; D remains ambiguous. V lost 0 bases and J lost 7, with 5 bases in between. The CDR3 has 12 amino acids. Germline CDR1 and CDR2: SGHRS and YFSETQ. The CDR3 region has the DNA TGCGCCAGCAGCTTGGGGGCTAATGAGCAGTTCTTC. Translating it yields CASSLGANEQFF.

V and J are TRBV25-1 and TRBJ2-2, with D uncertain. The V end was cut by 3 bases, the J end by 3 bases, with 5 bases between. CDR1 and CDR2 (germline): MGHDK, SYGVNS. The CDR3 consists of 13 residues. In nucleotides, the CDR3 is TGTGCCAGCAGTGACTATTACACCGGGGAGCTGTTTTTT. This gives the protein CASSDYYTGELFF.

J is TRBJ2-4 and V is TRBV27; 7 nucleotides align to TRBD2. The CDR3 loop spans 18 amino acids. CDR1 is MNHEY and CDR2 is SMNVEV in the germline V gene (reference sequence). Trimming removed 6 bases from V and 3 bases from J; junction bases left unmatched: 17. The CDR3 spells CASSPYPLAEEIKNIQYF. Written as DNA, the CDR3 is TGTGCCAGCAGCCCTTACCCCCTAGCGGAAGAGATCAAAAACATTCAGTACTTC.

The V call is TRBV23-1, the J call TRBJ2-7; possibly TRBD1 for D (5 bases). TRBV23-1 is classed as an ORF, of uncertain function. Trimming took 3 bases from V and 13 from J, leaving 31 bases between them. This CDR3 comprises 17 residues. The CDR3 spells CASSQRPCQGPCQDLYF. The DNA of the CDR3 is TGCGCCAGCAGTCAGCGACCCTGCCAGGGCCCCTGTCAGGATCTCTACTTC.

The chain carries TRBV7-2 and TRBJ2-1, with a possible D match to TRBD2 (6 bases). The CDR3 covers 16 residues. CDR1 is SGHTA, CDR2 FQGNSA, per germline. Trimming shortened V by 7 bases and J by 3 bases, and 19 bases separated the two germline ends. CDR3: CASTAGRAAIYNEQFF. The CDR3 bases are TGTGCCAGCACCGCGGGGCGAGCGGCCATCTACAATGAGCAGTTCTTC.

This sequence joins TRBV29-1 and TRBJ2-7; 12 bases align to TRBD2. The germline gives CDR1 SQVTM, CDR2 ANQGSEA. The J segment lost 4 bases and the V segment lost 7 bases, leaving 5 bases of the junction unmatched. CDR3 size: 13 residues. This chain's CDR3 is CSAKGLAGYEQYF. The CDR3 DNA follows: TGCAGCGCAAAAGGACTAGCGGGGTACGAGCAGTACTTC.

The CDR3 region has the DNA TGTGCTATAGCTAGCGGGAGGTACAATGAGCAGTTCTTC. Encoded protein: CAIASGRYNEQFF. The chain carries TRBV7-7 and TRBJ2-1; TRBD2 matches at 11 bases. Germline V gene lookup returns CDR1 SSHAT and CDR2 FNYEAQ (reference sequence). The CDR3 is 13 amino acids.

The genes are TRBV30 and TRBJ1-5, with TRBD1 identical over 8 bases. CDR3 size: 13 residues. Trimming removed 5 bases from V and 3 bases from J; junction bases left unmatched: 3. The germline CDR1 and CDR2 sequences are GTSNPN and SVGIG (reference sequence). CDR3 coding DNA: TGTGCCTGGGGGACAGGAGACAATCAGCCCCAGCATTTT. Residues: CAWGTGDNQPQHF.

The chain recombines TRBV30 with TRBJ2-7; 10 bases align to TRBD1. Germline trimming cut 5 bases from V and 2 bases from J; bases unmatched to any gene: 0. Germline CDR1 and CDR2: GTSNPN and SVGIG (reference sequence). The CDR3 is 12 residues long. The CDR3 nucleotides are TGTGCCTGGGGACAGGGGGCCTACGAGCAGTACTTC. It translates to CAWGQGAYEQYF.